This TCR beta chain was identified during a study of blood T cell repertoires in COVID-19. Study overall: There were acute and convalescent COVID-19 samples, and they came from the United States, Italy and Spain. Sample material is recorded as cDNA or gDNA derived from T cells, B-cell-depleted T cells, or PBMCs.

Original data processing: By means of reference gene primer amplification, nucleated cell counts were estimated. The data were produced by immunoSEQ multiplex PCR, yet TCRdb's version contains in-frame clones alone and is incomplete. V, J and clone size were drawn from that table, and D and trimming were deduced from the DNA. The sample carries 79,000 or so clones, 80% to 90% recorded once. V gave up 2 bases and J gave up 1 base; unmatched junction bases: 1. CDR1 and CDR2 (germline): LGHDT, YNNKEL (reference sequence). The CDR3 runs 14 residues. The clonotype was recovered from a human donor in a cohort sampled during active COVID-19. Material for sequencing was peripheral blood. This rearrangement joins TRBV3-1 (or the pseudogene TRBV3-2) to TRBJ1-2; 7 nucleotides agree with TRBD1. The CDR3, as DNA: TGTGCCAGCAGCCAATGGGACAGTAACTATGGCTACACCTTC. Its protein is CASSQWDSNYGYTF.